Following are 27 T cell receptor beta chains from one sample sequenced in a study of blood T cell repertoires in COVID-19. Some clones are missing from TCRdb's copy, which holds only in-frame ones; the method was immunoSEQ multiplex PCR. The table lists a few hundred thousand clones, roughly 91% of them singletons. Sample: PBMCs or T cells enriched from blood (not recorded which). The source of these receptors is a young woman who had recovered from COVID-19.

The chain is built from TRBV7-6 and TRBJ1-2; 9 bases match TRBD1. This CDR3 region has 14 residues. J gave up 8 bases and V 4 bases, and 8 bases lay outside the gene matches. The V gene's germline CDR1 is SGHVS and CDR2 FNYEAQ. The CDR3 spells CASSYGTGSGGYTF. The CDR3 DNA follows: TGTGCCAGCAGCTACGGGACAGGGTCTGGAGGCTACACCTTC. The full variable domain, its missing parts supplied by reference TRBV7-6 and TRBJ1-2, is GAGVSQSPRYKVTKRGQDVALRCDPISGHVSLYWYRQALGQGPEFLTYFNYEAQQDKSGLPNDRFSAERPEGSISTLTIQRTEQRDSAMYRCASSYGTGSGGYTFGSGTRLTVV.

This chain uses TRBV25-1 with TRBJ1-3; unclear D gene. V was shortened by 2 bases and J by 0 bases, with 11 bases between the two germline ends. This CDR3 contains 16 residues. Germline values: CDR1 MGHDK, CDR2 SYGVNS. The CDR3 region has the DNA TGTGCCAGCAGTGAACGGAGGGCGTACTCTGGAAACACCATATATTTT. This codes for CASSERRAYSGNTIYF.

The CDR3 region has the DNA TGCGCCAGCAGCTTGGCCGAAGAGAGTCCTAACTATGGCTACACCTTC. It is translated as CASSLAEESPNYGYTF. The chain uses TRBV5-1 and TRBJ1-2; D call uncertain. This CDR3 has 16 residues. In germline, CDR1 is SGHRS, CDR2 YFSETQ. V lost 0 bases and J 0 bases, leaving 12 bases between the germline ends.

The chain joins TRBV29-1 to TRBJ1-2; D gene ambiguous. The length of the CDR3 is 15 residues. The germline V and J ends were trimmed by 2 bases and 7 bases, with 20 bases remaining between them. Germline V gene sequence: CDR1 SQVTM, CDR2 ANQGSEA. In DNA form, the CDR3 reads TGCAGCGTTGAATTACCCCGGCCACCGGGAGTTGGCTACACCTTC. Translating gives CSVELPRPPGVGYTF.

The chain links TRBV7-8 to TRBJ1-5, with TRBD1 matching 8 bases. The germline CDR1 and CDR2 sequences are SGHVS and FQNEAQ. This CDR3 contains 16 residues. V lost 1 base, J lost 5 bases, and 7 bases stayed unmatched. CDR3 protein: CASSLGSAGGDQPQHF. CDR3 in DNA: TGTGCCAGCAGCTTAGGGTCGGCAGGGGGCGATCAGCCCCAGCATTTT.

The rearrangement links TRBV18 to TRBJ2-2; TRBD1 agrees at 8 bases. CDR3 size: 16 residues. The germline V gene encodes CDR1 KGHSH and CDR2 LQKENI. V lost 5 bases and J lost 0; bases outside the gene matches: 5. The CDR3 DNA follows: TGTGCCAGCTCATCACAACAGGGGGCGAACACCGGGGAGCTGTTTTTT. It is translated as CASSSQQGANTGELFF. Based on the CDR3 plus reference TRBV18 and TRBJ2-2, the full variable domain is NAGVMQNPRHLVRRRGQEARLRCSPMKGHSHVYWYRQLPEEGLKFMVYLQKENIIDESGMPKERFSAEFPKEGPSILRIQQVVRGDSAAYFCASSSQQGANTGELFFGEGSRLTVL.

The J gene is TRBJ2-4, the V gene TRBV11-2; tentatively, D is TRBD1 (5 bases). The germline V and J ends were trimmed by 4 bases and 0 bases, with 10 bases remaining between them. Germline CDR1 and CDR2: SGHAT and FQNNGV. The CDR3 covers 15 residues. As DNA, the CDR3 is TGTGCCAGCAGCTCCGACAGCTTAGCCAAAAACATTCAGTACTTC. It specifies CASSSDSLAKNIQYF.

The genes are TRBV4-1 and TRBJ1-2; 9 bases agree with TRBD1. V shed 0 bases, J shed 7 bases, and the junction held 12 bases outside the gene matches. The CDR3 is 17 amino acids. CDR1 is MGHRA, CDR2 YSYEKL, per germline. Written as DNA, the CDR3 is TGCGCCAGCAGCCAAGAGCTCAAGGGACAGGGATTTGGTGGCTACACCTTC. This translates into CASSQELKGQGFGGYTF.

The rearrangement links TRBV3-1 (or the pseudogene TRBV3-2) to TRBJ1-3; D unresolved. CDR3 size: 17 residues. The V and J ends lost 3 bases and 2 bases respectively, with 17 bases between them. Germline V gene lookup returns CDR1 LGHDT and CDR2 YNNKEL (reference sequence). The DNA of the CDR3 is TGTGCCAGCAGCCAGCCTGTGAACTCACCAACTGGAAACACCATATATTTT. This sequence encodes CASSQPVNSPTGNTIYF.

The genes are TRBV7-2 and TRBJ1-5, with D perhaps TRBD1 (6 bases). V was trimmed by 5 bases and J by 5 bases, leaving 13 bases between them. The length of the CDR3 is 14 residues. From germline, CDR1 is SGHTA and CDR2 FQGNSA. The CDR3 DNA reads TGTGCCAGCAGCCCCCCAGGGGTAGATCAGCCCCAGCATTTT. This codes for CASSPPGVDQPQHF.

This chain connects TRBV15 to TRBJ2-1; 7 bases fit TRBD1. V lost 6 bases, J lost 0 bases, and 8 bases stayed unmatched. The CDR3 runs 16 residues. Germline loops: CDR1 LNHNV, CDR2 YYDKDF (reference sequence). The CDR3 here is CATRHRDSYSYNEQFF. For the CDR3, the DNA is TGTGCCACCAGGCACCGGGACAGCTACTCCTACAATGAGCAGTTCTTC.

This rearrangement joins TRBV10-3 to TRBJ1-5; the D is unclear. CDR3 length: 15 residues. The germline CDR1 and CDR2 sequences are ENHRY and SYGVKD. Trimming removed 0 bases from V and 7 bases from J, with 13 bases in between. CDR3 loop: CAISESIQVDQPQHF. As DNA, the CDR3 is TGTGCCATCAGTGAGTCGATTCAGGTTGACCAGCCCCAGCATTTT.

The CDR3 bases are TGTGCCAGCAGCTTAGTCTCTGGGACAGGGAGGAATCAGCCCCAGCATTTT. Its translation: CASSLVSGTGRNQPQHF. The J gene is TRBJ1-5, the V gene TRBV7-2; 9 bases agree with TRBD1. There are 17 residues in the CDR3. Per the germline V gene, CDR1 is SGHTA and CDR2 is FQGNSA. After removal of 1 base from V and 4 bases from J, the junction contained 8 bases not matched to a gene.

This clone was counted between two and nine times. CDR3 in DNA: TGCGCCAGCAGCTTGCCATCAGGGTCCTACAATGAGCAGTTCTTC. This gives the protein CASSLPSGSYNEQFF. The gene calls are TRBV5-1 and TRBJ2-1, with TRBD1 as a possible D gene (5 bases). Germline V CDR1 and CDR2: SGHRS, YFSETQ. V lost 1 base and J 1 base, leaving 9 bases between the germline ends. The CDR3 totals 15 residues.

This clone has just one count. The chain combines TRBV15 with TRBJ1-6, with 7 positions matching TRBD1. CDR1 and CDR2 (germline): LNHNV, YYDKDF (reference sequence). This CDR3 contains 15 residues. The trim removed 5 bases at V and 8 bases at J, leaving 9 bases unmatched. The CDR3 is CATSARQGGYSPLHF. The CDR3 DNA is TGTGCCACCAGCGCGCGACAGGGCGGGTATTCACCCCTCCACTTT.

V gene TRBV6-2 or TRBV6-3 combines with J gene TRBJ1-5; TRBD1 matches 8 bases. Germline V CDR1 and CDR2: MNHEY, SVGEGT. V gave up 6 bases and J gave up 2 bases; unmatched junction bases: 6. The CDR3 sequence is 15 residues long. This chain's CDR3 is CASSEGGQGNQPQHF. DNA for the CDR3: TGTGCCAGCAGCGAGGGGGGACAGGGCAATCAGCCCCAGCATTTT.

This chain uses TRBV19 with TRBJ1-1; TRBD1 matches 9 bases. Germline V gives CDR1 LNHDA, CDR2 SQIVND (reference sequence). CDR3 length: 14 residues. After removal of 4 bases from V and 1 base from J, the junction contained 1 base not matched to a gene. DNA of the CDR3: TGTGCCAGTAGTACGACAGGGGGGAACACTGAAGCTTTCTTT. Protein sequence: CASSTTGGNTEAFF.

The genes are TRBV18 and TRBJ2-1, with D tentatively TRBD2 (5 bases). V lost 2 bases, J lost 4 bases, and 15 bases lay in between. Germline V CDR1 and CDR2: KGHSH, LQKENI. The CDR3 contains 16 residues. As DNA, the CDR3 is TGTGCCAGCTCACCAAGTGCGCCTAGCATTTACAATGAGCAGTTCTTC. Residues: CASSPSAPSIYNEQFF.

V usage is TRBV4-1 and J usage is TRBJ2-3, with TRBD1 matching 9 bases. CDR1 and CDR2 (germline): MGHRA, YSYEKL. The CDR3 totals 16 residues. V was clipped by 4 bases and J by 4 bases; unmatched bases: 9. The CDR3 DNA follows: TGCGCCAGCAGCCTGGGGACAGGGTTTTTGGCAGATACGCAGTATTTT. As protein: CASSLGTGFLADTQYF.

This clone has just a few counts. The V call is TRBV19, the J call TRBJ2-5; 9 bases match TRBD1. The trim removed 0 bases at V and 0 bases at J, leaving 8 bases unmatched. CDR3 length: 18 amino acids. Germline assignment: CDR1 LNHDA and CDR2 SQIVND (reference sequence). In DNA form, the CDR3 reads TGTGCCAGTAGTATAGATCACAGGGGGCGAACGTACCAAGAGACCCAGTACTTC. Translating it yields CASSIDHRGRTYQETQYF. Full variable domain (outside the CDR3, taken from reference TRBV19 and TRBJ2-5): DGGITQSPKYLFRKEGQNVTLSCEQNLNHDAMYWYRQDPGQGLRLIYYSQIVNDFQKGDIAEGYSVSREKKESFPLTVTSAQKNPTAFYLCASSIDHRGRTYQETQYFGPGTRLLVL.

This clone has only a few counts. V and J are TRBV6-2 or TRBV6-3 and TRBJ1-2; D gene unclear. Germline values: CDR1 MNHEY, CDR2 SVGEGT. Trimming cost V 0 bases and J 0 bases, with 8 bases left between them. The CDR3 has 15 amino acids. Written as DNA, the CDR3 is TGTGCCAGCAGTTACTCGACAAGTTCTAACTATGGCTACACCTTC. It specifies CASSYSTSSNYGYTF.

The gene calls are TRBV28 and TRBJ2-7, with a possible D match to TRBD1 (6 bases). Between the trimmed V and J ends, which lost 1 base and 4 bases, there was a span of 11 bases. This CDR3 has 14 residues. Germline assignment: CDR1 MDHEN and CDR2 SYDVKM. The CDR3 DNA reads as TGTGCCAGCAGTTTATCGCCCAGGGGATACGAGCAGTACTTC. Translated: CASSLSPRGYEQYF.

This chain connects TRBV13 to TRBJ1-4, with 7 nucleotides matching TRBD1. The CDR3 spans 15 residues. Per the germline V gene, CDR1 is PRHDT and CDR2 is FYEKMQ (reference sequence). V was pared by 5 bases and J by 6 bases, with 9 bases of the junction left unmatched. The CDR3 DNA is TGTGCCAGCAGCCTACAACAGGGGATAGATGAAAAACTGTTTTTT. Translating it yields CASSLQQGIDEKLFF.

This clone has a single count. The CDR3 loop is CASSLAGDGTEAFF. In DNA form, the CDR3 reads TGTGCCAGCAGCTTAGCCGGGGATGGGACTGAAGCTTTCTTT. The chain couples TRBV11-2 to TRBJ1-1; D gene uncertain. This CDR3 is 14 amino acids long. The V end lost 1 base, the J end lost 5 bases, and 11 bases lay between the germline ends. Germline values: CDR1 SGHAT, CDR2 FQNNGV.

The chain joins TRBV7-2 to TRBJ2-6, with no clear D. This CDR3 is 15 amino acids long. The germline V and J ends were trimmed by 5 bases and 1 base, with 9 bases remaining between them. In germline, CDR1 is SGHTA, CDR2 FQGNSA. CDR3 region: CASSPSGSGANVLTF. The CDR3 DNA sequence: TGTGCCAGCAGCCCTTCCGGGTCTGGGGCCAACGTCCTGACTTTC.

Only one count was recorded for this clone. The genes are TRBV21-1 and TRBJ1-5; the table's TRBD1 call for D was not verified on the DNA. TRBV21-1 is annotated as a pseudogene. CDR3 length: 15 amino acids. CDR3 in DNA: TGTGCCAGCAGCATTGGGACAGGGAGGGATCAGCCCCAGCATTTT. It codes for CASSIGTGRDQPQHF.

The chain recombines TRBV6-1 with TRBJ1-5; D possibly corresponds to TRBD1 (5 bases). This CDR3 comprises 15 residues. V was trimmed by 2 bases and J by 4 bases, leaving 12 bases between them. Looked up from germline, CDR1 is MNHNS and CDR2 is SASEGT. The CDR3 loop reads CASSEQRQSNQPQHF. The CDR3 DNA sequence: TGTGCCAGCAGTGAACAGCGACAGAGTAATCAGCCCCAGCATTTT.